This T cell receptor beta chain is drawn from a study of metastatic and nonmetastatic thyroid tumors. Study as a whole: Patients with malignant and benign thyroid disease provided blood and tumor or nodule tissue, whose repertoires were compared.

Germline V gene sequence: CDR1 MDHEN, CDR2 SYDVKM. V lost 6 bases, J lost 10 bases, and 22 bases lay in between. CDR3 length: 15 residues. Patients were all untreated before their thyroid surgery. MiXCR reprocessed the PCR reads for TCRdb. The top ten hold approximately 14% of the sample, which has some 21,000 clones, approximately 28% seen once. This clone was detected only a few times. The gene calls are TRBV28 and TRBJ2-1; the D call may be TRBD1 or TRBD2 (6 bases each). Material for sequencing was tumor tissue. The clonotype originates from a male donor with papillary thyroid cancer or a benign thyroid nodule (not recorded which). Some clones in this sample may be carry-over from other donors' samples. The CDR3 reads CASRGTTGGLWEQFF. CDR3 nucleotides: TGTGCCAGCAGAGGAACAACCGGGGGCTTATGGGAGCAGTTCTTC.